The present TCR beta chain was sequenced within a study of blood T cell repertoires in COVID-19. CDR3 size: 15 residues. The V and J ends lost 3 bases and 3 bases, in that order; junction bases with no gene match: 4. Germline lookup yields CDR1 LGHNA and CDR2 YSLEER. This clone was picked up a small number of times. Symptom resolution, clearance, or two negative PCRs marked donors in Cohort 3 as recovered. Study processing details: Estimated nucleated cell counts came from reference gene primer amplification. This table comes from immunoSEQ multiplex PCR, and its TCRdb copy is limited to in-frame clones, with some not included. That table supplies the V and J calls and clone size; D and trimming were determined from the DNA. The sample lists approximately 390,000 clones, roughly 89% occurring once.

The receptor was isolated from a woman between 50 and 59 years old who had recovered from COVID-19. The specimen was PBMCs or T cells enriched from blood (not recorded which). The rearrangement uses TRBV4-3 and TRBJ1-2; 10 positions agree with TRBD1. CDR3 sequence: CASSQRTGGDYGYTF. The CDR3, as DNA: TGCGCCAGCAGCCAGAGGACAGGGGGAGACTATGGCTACACCTTC.